One sample yielded the 9 T cell receptor beta chains listed below, sequenced in a study of blood T cell repertoires in COVID-19. Produced via immunoSEQ multiplex PCR; TCRdb's table is partial and in-frame only. The data show about 300,000 clones, about 87% seen once. Material: peripheral blood. The receptor set was obtained from a man between 70 and 80 years old with acute or convalescent COVID-19.

The chain employs TRBV5-8 and TRBJ2-1; 8 bases line up with TRBD2. The CDR3 loop spans 14 amino acids. CDR1 is SGHTS and CDR2 is YDEGEE in the germline V gene. The J segment lost 5 bases and the V segment lost 5 bases, leaving 6 bases of the junction unmatched. DNA of the CDR3: TGTGCCAGCAGTCCCGGGACTAGTGACAATGAGCAGTTCTTC. It encodes CASSPGTSDNEQFF.

The chain carries TRBV28 and TRBJ2-5, with D tentatively TRBD1 (5 bases). V was trimmed by 4 bases and J by 5 bases, leaving 11 bases between them. CDR1 is MDHEN and CDR2 is SYDVKM in the germline V gene. The CDR3 has 13 residues. Here the CDR3 DNA reads TGTGCCAGCAGTTCAGGGATTGAGGAGACCCAGTACTTC. It is translated as CASSSGIEETQYF.

This clone was found a few times. The rearrangement uses TRBV6-5 and TRBJ2-7; possible D gene TRBD2, 5 bases. V was shortened by 3 bases and J by 2 bases, with 8 bases between the two germline ends. The CDR3 contains 13 residues. Germline loops: CDR1 MNHEY, CDR2 SVGAGI. The CDR3 loop reads CASSYYGTYEQYF. The DNA for the CDR3 is TGTGCCAGCAGTTATTACGGGACCTACGAGCAGTACTTC.

The CDR3 DNA sequence: TGTGCCAGCAGCGTAGGCCCTAGACAGGGTGGAAGGGCCGGGGAGCTGTTTTTT. Translated, it gives CASSVGPRQGGRAGELFF. This chain joins TRBV9 and TRBJ2-2; 7 bases agree with TRBD1. CDR3 length equals 18 residues. Germline values: CDR1 SGDLS, CDR2 YYNGEE. With V trimmed by 0 bases and J by 6 bases, 14 bases remained unmatched. The full variable domain, in which reference TRBV9 and TRBJ2-2 provide the parts outside the CDR3, is DSGVTQTPKHLITATGQRVTLRCSPRSGDLSVYWYQQSLDQGLQFLIQYYNGEERAKGNILERFSAQQFPDLHSELNLSSLELGDSALYFCASSVGPRQGGRAGELFFGEGSRLTVL.

The chain uses TRBV15 and TRBJ2-5, with 8 nucleotides matching TRBD2. The germline V gene encodes CDR1 LNHNV and CDR2 YYDKDF (reference sequence). The CDR3 sequence is 17 residues long. Trimming removed 0 bases from V and 6 bases from J; junction bases left unmatched: 12. As DNA, the CDR3 is TGTGCCACCAGCAGAGATTTGGGGAGCGGGAGTTTGAAGACCCAGTACTTC. Protein sequence: CATSRDLGSGSLKTQYF. The variable domain in full, with the rest retrieved from reference TRBV15 and TRBJ2-5, is DAMVIQNPRYQVTQFGKPVTLSCSQTLNHNVMYWYQQKSSQAPKLLFHYYDKDFNNEADTPDNFQSRRPNTSFCFLDIRSPGLGDTAMYLCATSRDLGSGSLKTQYFGPGTRLLVL.

V gene TRBV30 combines with J gene TRBJ1-6; D not certain. Trimming removed 3 bases at V and 7 bases at J, with 10 bases between. This CDR3 is built from 13 residues. Germline loops: CDR1 GTSNPN, CDR2 SVGIG (reference sequence). The CDR3 loop reads CAWRQAPNSPLHF. As DNA, the CDR3 is TGTGCCTGGAGGCAGGCTCCGAATTCACCCCTCCACTTT. The full variable domain, in which reference TRBV30 and TRBJ1-6 provide the parts outside the CDR3, is SQTIHQWPATLVQPVGSPLSLECTVEGTSNPNLYWYRQAAGRGLQLLFYSVGIGQISSEVPQNLSASRPQDRQFILSSKKLLLSDSGFYLCAWRQAPNSPLHFGNGTRLTVT.

The genes are TRBV28 and TRBJ1-6; a possible D gene is TRBD1 (5 bases). CDR1 is MDHEN and CDR2 is SYDVKM in the germline V gene. This CDR3 is built from 16 residues. The ends were cut back, 2 bases at V and 9 bases at J, with 17 bases in the middle. The CDR3 is CASSLRSGGRSSPLHF. DNA of the CDR3: TGTGCCAGCAGTTTAAGAAGCGGGGGAAGAAGTTCACCCCTCCACTTT. The variable domain in full, with the rest retrieved from reference TRBV28 and TRBJ1-6, is DVKVTQSSRYLVKRTGEKVFLECVQDMDHENMFWYRQDPGLGLRLIYFSYDVKMKEKGDIPEGYSVSREKKERFSLILESASTNQTSMYLCASSLRSGGRSSPLHFGNGTRLTVT.

The chain has TRBV2 and TRBJ1-5; 9 bases fit TRBD1. Trimming took 6 bases from V and 8 from J; bases not matched to a gene: 14. The CDR3 sequence is 16 residues long. Germline loops: CDR1 SNHLY, CDR2 FYNNEI. The CDR3 reads CASRAGVGTGFEPQHF. The CDR3 DNA sequence: TGTGCCAGCAGAGCGGGGGTCGGGACAGGGTTTGAGCCCCAGCATTTT.

This sequence joins TRBV12-3 or TRBV12-4 and TRBJ1-1; D might be TRBD1 (6 bases). V lost 6 bases and J 4 bases, leaving 12 bases between the germline ends. The CDR3 is 13 residues long. CDR3 loop: CASRQQGFTEAFF. As DNA, the CDR3 is TGTGCCAGCAGGCAACAGGGATTCACTGAAGCTTTCTTT.